This is a list of T cell receptor beta chains from one sample in a study of T-cell reconstitution after alpha-beta-depleted transplantation in children. In TCRdb, the PCR reads were re-called with MiXCR into one record per CDR3 protein. The sample lists about 120,000 distinct CDR3 sequences, about a tenth occurring once. This specimen was PBMCs from the stem cell graft donor, taken from the stem cell graft. Receptor source: a human donor who donated a stem cell graft to a child with acute lymphoblastic leukemia. Both conserved end residues are part of each CDR3. A D gene is named only where the DNA matches it firmly. Rows give clone size only sometimes, using once, few, many, or a class for an expanded clone.

cdr3_nt cdr3_aa cdr3_length v_call clone_size d_call j_call
TGTGCCACCAGCAGGTCGGGAGTTGCCCTGGATGAGCAGTTCTTC CATSRSGVALDEQFF 15 TRBV15 few . TRBJ2-1
TGTGCCAGCAGTTGGGACAGGGTATCCAATCAGCCCCAGCATTTT CASSWDRVSNQPQHF 15 TRBV12-3/TRBV12-4 many TRBD1 TRBJ1-5
TGTGCCATCAGTGGAGGACAGGGAGAAAAACTGTTTTTT CAISGGQGEKLFF 13 TRBV10-3 many TRBD1 TRBJ1-4
TGTGCCAGCAGCCAATCCGTTGGCTACACCTTC CASSQSVGYTF 11 TRBV4-2 few . TRBJ1-2
TGCAGTGCTAGCGTGGCCCAGGTGACAAAGAACACTGAAGCTTTCTTT CSASVAQVTKNTEAFF 16 TRBV20-1 . . TRBJ1-1
TGCGCCAGCAGCACCTGGGACAGCGGGATATCTGGCTACACCTTC CASSTWDSGISGYTF 15 TRBV5-1 many TRBD1 TRBJ1-2
TGTGCCAGCAGCCAAGATCTGCGGGTCTCTTCCTACGAGCAGTACTTC CASSQDLRVSSYEQYF 16 TRBV3-1 many . TRBJ2-7
TGTGCGATAGGAGGGTTGAACCCTTCCTATGGCTACACCTTC CAIGGLNPSYGYTF 14 TRBV2 many . TRBJ1-2
TGCAGTGCCCGTCCGGGGGGCACAGATACGCAGTATTTT CSARPGGTDTQYF 13 TRBV20-1 many . TRBJ2-3
TGTGCCAGCAGACCCGGGACAACGAACACCGGGGAGCTGTTTTTT CASRPGTTNTGELFF 15 TRBV6-2/TRBV6-3 many . TRBJ2-2
TGTGCCAGTAGCCCACAGGGGGGACAGCCCCAGCATTTT CASSPQGGQPQHF 13 TRBV19 many TRBD1 TRBJ1-5
TGTGCCATCAGCTTGGGCGGGAGCTCCTACAATGAGCAGTTCTTC CAISLGGSSYNEQFF 15 TRBV5-4 once TRBD2 TRBJ2-1
TGTGCCACCAGCAGAGACAGGACAGGGCTTGGCTACACCTTC CATSRDRTGLGYTF 14 TRBV15 many TRBD1 TRBJ1-2
TGTGCCACCAGCAGAGAGACAGGGGTCGAATCACCCCTCCACTTT CATSRETGVESPLHF 15 TRBV15 many TRBD1 TRBJ1-6
TGTGCCAGCTCACCCCAGGGCCTGGAAAAACTGTTTTTT CASSPQGLEKLFF 13 TRBV18 . . TRBJ1-4
TGTGCCAGCAGTACCGGGACTAGCGGCTCCTACGAGCAGTACTTC CASSTGTSGSYEQYF 15 TRBV6-5 many TRBD2 TRBJ2-7
TGTGCCAGCAGCTTTGACAGGGCAAGGGAGACCCAGTACTTC CASSFDRARETQYF 14 TRBV7-9 many TRBD1 TRBJ2-5
TGTGCCATCAGTGAATTGGGAGATACGCAGTATTTT CAISELGDTQYF 12 TRBV10-3 many . TRBJ2-3
TGCAGCGTGGCCGGACAGGGGTGGGGTGAGCAGTTCTTC CSVAGQGWGEQFF 13 TRBV29-1 many TRBD1 TRBJ2-1
TGCAGTGCTAGTAAACTAGCGGCAATTTTCTACAATGAGCAGTTCTTC CSASKLAAIFYNEQFF 16 TRBV20-1 many TRBD2 TRBJ2-1
TGTGCCAGCAGTTCGGGACTAGCGGAGAACACCGGGGAGCTGTTTTTT CASSSGLAENTGELFF 16 TRBV28 many TRBD2 TRBJ2-2
TGTGCCAGCTCACCCGGACAGGGGGCGGAAGATACGCAGTATTTT CASSPGQGAEDTQYF 15 TRBV18 many TRBD1 TRBJ2-3
TGCAGCGTTTCTGGCGGGAGGTGGGATACGCAGTATTTT CSVSGGRWDTQYF 13 TRBV29-1 many TRBD2 TRBJ2-3
TGTGCCAGCAGTCCCGTGGGGGGTAGCTATGGCTACACCTTC CASSPVGGSYGYTF 14 TRBV12-3/TRBV12-4 many . TRBJ1-2
TGCAGTGCTACCGCCCCGACAGACACCACCGGGGAGCTGTTTTTT CSATAPTDTTGELFF 15 TRBV20-1 many . TRBJ2-2
TGCGCCAGCAGCGAGGGACTAGCGGGAGGTAGGGAGCATGAGCAGTTCTTC CASSEGLAGGREHEQFF 17 TRBV5-1 many TRBD2 TRBJ2-1
TGTGCCAGCAGTTTAGCGCGGACAGGGGTTGGCTACACCTTC CASSLARTGVGYTF 14 TRBV12-3/TRBV12-4 many TRBD1 TRBJ1-2
TGCAGTGCTAGTTGGCCCCCGGGAAGGGGGCACCAAGAGACCCAGTACTTC CSASWPPGRGHQETQYF 17 TRBV20-1 many TRBD1 TRBJ2-5
TGTGCCAGCAGACTACTAGCGGTAAAAAACATTCAGTACTTC CASRLLAVKNIQYF 14 TRBV12-3/TRBV12-4 many TRBD2 TRBJ2-4